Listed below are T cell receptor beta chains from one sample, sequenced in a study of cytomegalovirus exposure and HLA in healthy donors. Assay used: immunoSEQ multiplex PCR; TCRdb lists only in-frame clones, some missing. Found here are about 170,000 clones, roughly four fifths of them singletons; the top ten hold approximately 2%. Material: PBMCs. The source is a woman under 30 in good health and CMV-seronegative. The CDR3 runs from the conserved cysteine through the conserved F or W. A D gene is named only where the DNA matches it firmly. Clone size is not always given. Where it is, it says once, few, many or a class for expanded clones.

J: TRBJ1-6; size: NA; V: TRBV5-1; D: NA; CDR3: CASSLAPDNSPLHF; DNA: TGCGCCAGCAGCTTGGCCCCGGATAATTCACCCCTCCACTTT
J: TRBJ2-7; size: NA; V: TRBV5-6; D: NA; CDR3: CASSLAMAREQYF; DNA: TGTGCCAGCAGCTTGGCCATGGCTCGTGAGCAGTACTTC
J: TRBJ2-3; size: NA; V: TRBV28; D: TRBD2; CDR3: CASSPPRSSGRSDTQYF; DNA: TGTGCCAGCAGTCCTCCCCGTTCTAGCGGGAGATCAGATACGCAGTATTTT
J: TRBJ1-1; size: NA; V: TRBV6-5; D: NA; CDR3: CATRGRVQNTEAFF; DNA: TGTGCCACTAGAGGGAGGGTACAGAACACTGAAGCTTTCTTT
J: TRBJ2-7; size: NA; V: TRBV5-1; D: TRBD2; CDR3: CASSAGGWGSYEQYF; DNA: TGCGCCAGCAGCGCGGGAGGATGGGGCTCCTACGAGCAGTACTTC
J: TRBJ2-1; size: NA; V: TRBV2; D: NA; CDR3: CASRDNNNEQFF; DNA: TGTGCTAGCAGGGACAACAACAATGAGCAGTTCTTC
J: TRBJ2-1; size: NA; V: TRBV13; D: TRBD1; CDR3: CASSLAGQGRGEQFF; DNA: TGTGCCAGCAGCTTAGCCGGACAGGGTAGGGGTGAGCAGTTCTTC
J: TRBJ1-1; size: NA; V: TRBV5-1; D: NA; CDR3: CASSLIAGMNTEAFF; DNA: TGCGCCAGCAGCTTGATTGCAGGAATGAACACTGAAGCTTTCTTT
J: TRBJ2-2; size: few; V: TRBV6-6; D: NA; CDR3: CASSSRGTGELFF; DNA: TGTGCCAGCAGTTCTCGGGGAACCGGGGAGCTGTTTTTT
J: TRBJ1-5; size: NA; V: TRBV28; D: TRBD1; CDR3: CARGDRGNQPQHF; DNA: TGTGCCAGAGGAGACAGGGGGAATCAGCCCCAGCATTTT
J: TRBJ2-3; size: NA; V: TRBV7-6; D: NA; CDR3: CASSLGGWGRTDTQYF; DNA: TGTGCCAGCAGCTTGGGAGGGTGGGGGCGCACAGATACGCAGTATTTT
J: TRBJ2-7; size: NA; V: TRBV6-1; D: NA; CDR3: CASSPYYEQYF; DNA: TGTGCCAGCAGTCCTTACTACGAGCAGTACTTC
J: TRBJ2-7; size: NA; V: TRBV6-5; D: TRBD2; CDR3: CASSYEGGDEQYF; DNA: TGTGCCAGCAGTTACGAGGGAGGGGACGAGCAGTACTTC
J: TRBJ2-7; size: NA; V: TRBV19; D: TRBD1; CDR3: CASSIGQGHEQYF; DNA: TGTGCCAGTAGTATCGGACAGGGCCACGAGCAGTACTTC
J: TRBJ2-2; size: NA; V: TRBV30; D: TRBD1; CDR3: CAWSGDRVGTGELFF; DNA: TGTGCCTGGAGTGGCGACAGGGTCGGTACCGGGGAGCTGTTTTTT
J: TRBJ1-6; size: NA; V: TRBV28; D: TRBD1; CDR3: CASSLGDRGNSPLHF; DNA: TGTGCCAGCAGTTTAGGGGACAGGGGTAATTCACCCCTCCACTTT
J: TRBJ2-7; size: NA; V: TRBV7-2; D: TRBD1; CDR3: CASNTGGEQYF; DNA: TGTGCCAGCAACACAGGGGGCGAGCAGTACTTC
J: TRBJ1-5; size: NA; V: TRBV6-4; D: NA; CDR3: CASSPGTGQPQHF; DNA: TGTGCCAGCAGTCCGGGTACGGGGCAGCCCCAGCATTTT
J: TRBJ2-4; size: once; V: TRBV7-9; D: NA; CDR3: CASSLDRSSIQYF; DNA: TGTGCCAGCAGCTTAGACAGGTCGAGCATTCAGTACTTC
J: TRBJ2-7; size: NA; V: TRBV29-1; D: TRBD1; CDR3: CSVGGQARNAYEQYF; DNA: TGCAGCGTTGGTGGACAGGCGAGAAATGCCTACGAGCAGTACTTC
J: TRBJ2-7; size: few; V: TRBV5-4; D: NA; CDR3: CASGTPLEQYF; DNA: TGTGCCTCCGGGACTCCCCTCGAGCAGTACTTC
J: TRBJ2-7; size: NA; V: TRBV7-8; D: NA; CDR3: CASSLDRGIYEQYF; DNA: TGTGCCAGCAGCTTAGATCGGGGAATCTACGAGCAGTACTTC
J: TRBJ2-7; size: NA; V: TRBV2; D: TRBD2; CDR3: CASTPRGLAISYEQYF; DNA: TGTGCCAGCACTCCCCGGGGACTAGCCATCTCCTACGAGCAGTACTTC
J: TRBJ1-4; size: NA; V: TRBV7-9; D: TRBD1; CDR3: CSSSQGQDSNEKLFF; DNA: TGTTCCAGCAGCCAGGGACAGGACTCAAATGAAAAACTGTTTTTT
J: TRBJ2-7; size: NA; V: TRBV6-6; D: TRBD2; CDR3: CASSYGGGLHEQYF; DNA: TGTGCCAGCAGTTACGGGGGGGGGTTGCACGAGCAGTACTTC
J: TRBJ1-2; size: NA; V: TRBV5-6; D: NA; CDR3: CASSLDGVADGYTF; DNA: TGTGCCAGCAGCTTGGACGGGGTAGCTGATGGCTACACCTTC
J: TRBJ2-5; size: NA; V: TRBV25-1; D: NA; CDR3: CASSVGSFDSPQTQYF; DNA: TGTGCCAGCAGTGTAGGGTCTTTTGACAGTCCACAGACCCAGTACTTC
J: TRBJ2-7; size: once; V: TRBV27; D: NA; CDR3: CASSFGRGASYEQYF; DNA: TGTGCCAGCAGTTTTGGCCGGGGGGCCTCCTACGAGCAGTACTTC
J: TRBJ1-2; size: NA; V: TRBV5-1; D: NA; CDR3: CASSSIPNGDYGYTF; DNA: TGCGCCAGCAGCTCAATCCCCAACGGGGACTATGGCTACACCTTC
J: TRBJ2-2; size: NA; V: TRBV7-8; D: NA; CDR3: CASSLGLKTNTGELFF; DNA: TGTGCCAGCAGCTTAGGGCTCAAAACGAACACCGGGGAGCTGTTTTTT
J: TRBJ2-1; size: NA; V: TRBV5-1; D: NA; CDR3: CASSFIPGGYIYNEQFF; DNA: TGCGCCAGCAGCTTTATTCCCGGCGGGTATATTTACAATGAGCAGTTCTTC
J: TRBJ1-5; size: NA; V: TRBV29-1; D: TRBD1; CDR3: CSVRQGGGQPQHF; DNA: TGCAGCGTTCGACAGGGAGGTGGACAGCCCCAGCATTTT
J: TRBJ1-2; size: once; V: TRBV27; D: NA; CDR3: CASSLQGNYGYTF; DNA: TGTGCCAGCAGTTTACAGGGGAACTATGGCTACACCTTC
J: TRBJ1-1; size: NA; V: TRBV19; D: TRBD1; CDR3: CASSPKTGRNTEAFF; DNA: TGTGCCAGTAGTCCAAAGACAGGGCGTAACACTGAAGCTTTCTTT
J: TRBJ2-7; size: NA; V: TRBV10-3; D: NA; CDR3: CAISEGGSYEQYF; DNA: TGTGCCATCAGTGAGGGGGGCTCATACGAGCAGTACTTC
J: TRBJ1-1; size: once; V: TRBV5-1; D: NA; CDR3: CASRHSGHLNTEAFF; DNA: TGCGCCAGCAGACATTCGGGACACCTGAACACTGAAGCTTTCTTT
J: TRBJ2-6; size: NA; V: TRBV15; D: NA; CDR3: CATSGDTGANVLTF; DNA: TGTGCCACCAGCGGAGACACTGGGGCCAACGTCCTGACTTTC
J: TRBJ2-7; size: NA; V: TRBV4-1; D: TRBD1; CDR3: CASSQTGTGTYEQYF; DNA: TGCGCCAGCAGCCAAACCGGGACAGGGACCTACGAGCAGTACTTC
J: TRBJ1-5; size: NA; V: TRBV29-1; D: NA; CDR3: CSVSTDGVQPQHF; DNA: TGCAGCGTTTCTACCGACGGGGTCCAGCCCCAGCATTTT
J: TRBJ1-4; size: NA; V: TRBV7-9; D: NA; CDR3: CASSLLTGQGEEKLFF; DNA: TGTGCCAGCAGCTTATTGACTGGGCAGGGTGAAGAAAAACTGTTTTTT
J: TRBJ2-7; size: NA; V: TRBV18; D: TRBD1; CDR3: CASSPSVGTGDEQYF; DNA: TGTGCCAGCTCACCCTCCGTAGGTACAGGGGACGAGCAGTACTTC
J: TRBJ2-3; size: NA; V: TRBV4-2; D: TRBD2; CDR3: CASSLRGGRTDTQYF; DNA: TGTGCCAGCAGCCTACGGGGGGGGCGCACAGATACGCAGTATTTT
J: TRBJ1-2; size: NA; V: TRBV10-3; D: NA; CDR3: CAISVGAVNYGYTF; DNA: TGTGCCATCAGTGTTGGGGCAGTTAACTATGGCTACACCTTC